The 22 T cell receptor beta chains presented below share a single source sample, sequenced in a study of OX40 agonist ivuxolimab in advanced cancers. Produced via immunoSEQ multiplex PCR; TCRdb's table is partial and in-frame only. This table holds under 65,000 clones, around 93% found once. This sample comprised CD4+ or CD8+ T cells sorted from blood, obtained in a trial of the OX40 agonist ivuxolimab. These receptors came from an adult with an advanced solid tumor such as melanoma, head and neck, liver or kidney cancer.

The chain couples TRBV19 to TRBJ2-1; 12 bases align to TRBD1. The CDR3 totals 16 residues. CDR1 is LNHDA, CDR2 SQIVND, per germline (reference sequence). V lost 2 bases to trimming and J lost 8 bases; unmatched junction nucleotides: 7. In nucleotides, the CDR3 is TGTGCCAGTAGTATATTGGGACAGGGGGCTATCGATGAGCAGTTCTTC. It codes for CASSILGQGAIDEQFF.

The chain employs TRBV19 and TRBJ1-2; no clear D. The CDR3 is 13 amino acids. With 3 bases removed from V and 2 bases from J, the gap between germline ends came to 7 bases. Per the germline V gene, CDR1 is LNHDA and CDR2 is SQIVND (reference sequence). CDR3 DNA: TGTGCCAGTAGTATCGAGAGGAACTATGGCTACACCTTC. This codes for CASSIERNYGYTF.

The rearrangement links TRBV18 to TRBJ2-5; the D call may be TRBD1 or TRBD2 (5 bases each). Germline lookup yields CDR1 KGHSH and CDR2 LQKENI. The CDR3 has 18 residues. V was trimmed by 3 bases and J by 2 bases, leaving 22 bases between them. The CDR3 bases are TGTGCCAGCTCACCTAGAAGCGGACATGCGGATAGTCAAGAGACCCAGTACTTC. It translates to CASSPRSGHADSQETQYF. Full variable domain (rest looked up from reference TRBV18 and TRBJ2-5): NAGVMQNPRHLVRRRGQEARLRCSPMKGHSHVYWYRQLPEEGLKFMVYLQKENIIDESGMPKERFSAEFPKEGPSILRIQQVVRGDSAAYFCASSPRSGHADSQETQYFGPGTRLLVL.

J is TRBJ1-3 and V is TRBV14, with D uncertain. CDR3 length: 15 amino acids. Trimming pared 4 bases from V and 0 bases from J, leaving 10 bases between. CDR1 SGHDN and CDR2 FVKESK come from the germline V gene. The CDR3 DNA follows: TGTGCCAGCAGCCCAGGACGGAGCTCTGGAAACACCATATATTTT. Encoded protein: CASSPGRSSGNTIYF.

This clone appeared once. V gene TRBV11-2 combines with J gene TRBJ1-1; TRBD1 matches 8 bases. From germline, CDR1 is SGHAT and CDR2 FQNNGV. V was clipped by 4 bases and J by 1 base; unmatched bases: 2. CDR3 length: 14 amino acids. The CDR3 loop is CASSYRGANTEAFF. The CDR3 nucleotides are TGTGCCAGCAGCTACAGGGGGGCGAACACTGAAGCTTTCTTT.

This clone was observed a few times. Here the CDR3 DNA reads TGTGCCAGTAGTGGTAGCGGGGGTGGACAGCCCCAGCATTTT. It translates to CASSGSGGGQPQHF. The chain is built from TRBV19 and TRBJ1-5; a weak D match, TRBD1 (5 bases). V lost 5 bases, J lost 7 bases, and 15 bases lay in between. Germline-derived CDR1 and CDR2 are LNHDA and SQIVND (reference sequence). The CDR3 totals 14 residues. The whole variable domain, remainder taken from reference TRBV19 and TRBJ1-5, is DGGITQSPKYLFRKEGQNVTLSCEQNLNHDAMYWYRQDPGQGLRLIYYSQIVNDFQKGDIAEGYSVSREKKESFPLTVTSAQKNPTAFYLCASSGSGGGQPQHFGDGTRLSIL.

The CDR3 DNA is TGCGCCAGCAGTGATCCAAACAGCGGGAGGGCCCCAGATACGCAGTATTTT. Amino acids: CASSDPNSGRAPDTQYF. The chain recombines TRBV10-1 with TRBJ2-3, with 10 bases fitting TRBD2. The CDR3 has 17 amino acids. The germline CDR1 and CDR2 sequences are WNHNN and SYGVQD (reference sequence). V shed 3 bases, J shed 4 bases, and the junction held 10 bases outside the gene matches.

The chain has TRBV7-8 and TRBJ2-1; 12 positions agree with TRBD1. Germline-derived CDR1 and CDR2 are SGHVS and FQNEAQ. The CDR3 is 16 amino acids. J gave up 7 bases and V 2 bases, and 6 bases lay outside the gene matches. CDR3 sequence reads: CASSLTGTGGQNEQFF. CDR3 nucleotide sequence: TGTGCCAGCAGCTTAACCGGGACAGGGGGCCAGAATGAGCAGTTCTTC.

The chain combines TRBV2 with TRBJ1-2, with TRBD1 matching 7 bases. With V trimmed by 3 bases and J by 4 bases, 11 bases remained unmatched. The CDR3 has 16 amino acids. Germline assignment: CDR1 SNHLY and CDR2 FYNNEI. The CDR3 loop is CASSDRAGGPLYGYTF. DNA of the CDR3: TGTGCCAGCAGTGATAGGGCAGGGGGGCCCCTCTATGGCTACACCTTC.

V usage is TRBV9 and J usage is TRBJ2-7; either TRBD1 or TRBD2 may fit D (5 bases each). This CDR3 is 15 amino acids long. Germline V gene lookup returns CDR1 SGDLS and CDR2 YYNGEE. Deletions cut 0 bases from V and 0 bases from J, with 10 bases between. The CDR3 region is CASSVGGSLSYEQYF. The CDR3 bases are TGTGCCAGCAGCGTAGGGGGGAGCCTCTCCTACGAGCAGTACTTC.

The CDR3 spells CASSAGTSGNTDTQYF. DNA of the CDR3: TGTGCCAGCAGCGCCGGGACTAGCGGGAACACAGATACGCAGTATTTT. V gene TRBV9 combines with J gene TRBJ2-3; 13 nucleotides line up with TRBD2. The CDR3 runs 16 residues. The germline V gene encodes CDR1 SGDLS and CDR2 YYNGEE. With V trimmed by 3 bases and J by 2 bases, 3 bases remained unmatched.

This clone was seen only a few times. The J gene is TRBJ2-1, the V gene TRBV10-2, with D maybe TRBD1 (5 bases). Looked up from germline, CDR1 is WSHSY and CDR2 is SAAADI. There are 13 residues in the CDR3. The germline V and J ends were trimmed by 0 bases and 9 bases, with 9 bases remaining between them. CDR3 residues: CASSESTAGEQFF. The CDR3, as DNA: TGCGCCAGCAGTGAGTCGACAGCTGGTGAGCAGTTCTTC.

This chain connects TRBV12-5 to TRBJ2-3, with TRBD2 as a possible D gene (5 bases). Germline CDR1 is LGHNT and CDR2 is FRNRAP. Trimming took off 0 bases at V and 0 bases at J, with 13 bases between the two ends. This CDR3 has 17 residues. Here the CDR3 reads CASGLVRRAESTDTQYF. As DNA, the CDR3 is TGTGCTAGTGGTTTGGTACGGCGGGCGGAGAGCACAGATACGCAGTATTTT. The variable domain in full, with the rest retrieved from reference TRBV12-5 and TRBJ2-3, is DARVTQTPRHKVTEMGQEVTMRCQPILGHNTVFWYRQTMMQGLELLAYFRNRAPLDDSGMPKDRFSAEMPDATLATLKIQPSEPRDSAVYFCASGLVRRAESTDTQYFGPGTRLTVL.

This clone was counted once. The chain recombines TRBV10-3 with TRBJ1-2, with 11 bases fitting TRBD1. V was pared by 8 bases and J by 3 bases, with 8 bases of the junction left unmatched. CDR1 and CDR2 (germline): ENHRY, SYGVKD. The length of the CDR3 is 15 residues. Written as DNA, the CDR3 is TGTGCCATCTCGGACAGGGGGCTAAGAGACTATGGCTACACCTTC. Translating it yields CAISDRGLRDYGYTF.

The chain uses TRBV28 and TRBJ2-7; D not resolved. Germline V gives CDR1 MDHEN, CDR2 SYDVKM. CDR3 length: 13 residues. V dropped 8 bases and J dropped 0 bases, with 11 bases sitting between them. CDR3 sequence (DNA): TGTGCCAGCTTAACCCTCAGCTCCTACGAGCAGTACTTC. Translated: CASLTLSSYEQYF.

The chain uses TRBV30 and TRBJ2-3; possible D gene TRBD2, 5 bases. This CDR3 comprises 15 residues. Germline V CDR1 and CDR2: GTSNPN, SVGIG (reference sequence). V was cut by 0 bases and J by 2 bases, with 12 bases left in between. Here the CDR3 reads CAWSVALAPTDTQYF. CDR3 in DNA: TGTGCCTGGAGTGTTGCCCTAGCCCCCACAGATACGCAGTATTTT.

This sequence joins TRBV7-9 and TRBJ2-5, with 9 bases fitting TRBD2. CDR3 length: 13 residues. Germline CDR1 and CDR2: SEHNR and FQNEAQ (reference sequence). The ends lost 7 bases at V and 2 bases at J; junction bases unmatched: 2. The CDR3 loop is CASKTSGQETQYF. CDR3 in DNA: TGTGCCAGCAAAACTAGCGGGCAAGAGACCCAGTACTTC. Variable domain in full (rest from reference TRBV7-9 and TRBJ2-5): DTGVSQNPRHKITKRGQNVTFRCDPISEHNRLYWYRQTLGQGPEFLTYFQNEAQLEKSRLLSDRFSAERPKGSFSTLEIQRTEQGDSAMYLCASKTSGQETQYFGPGTRLLVL.

V usage is TRBV19 and J usage is TRBJ1-5; TRBD1 is a possible D gene (5 bases). This CDR3 spans 15 amino acids. Germline-derived CDR1 and CDR2 are LNHDA and SQIVND (reference sequence). V lost 5 bases and J lost 1, with 12 bases in between. CDR3 region: CASSSSRVSNQPQHF. CDR3 bases: TGTGCCAGTAGTTCGTCCAGGGTCAGCAATCAGCCCCAGCATTTT.

The chain combines TRBV6-6 with TRBJ1-1; D is undetermined. CDR3 length: 12 residues. Germline V CDR1 and CDR2: MNHNY, SVGAGI (reference sequence). V dropped 4 bases and J dropped 7 bases, with 10 bases sitting between them. The CDR3 here is CASSSLGIEAFF. The CDR3 DNA follows: TGTGCCAGCAGTTCCCTCGGTATTGAAGCTTTCTTT.

CDR3 in DNA: TGCGCCAGCAGCCGCGACTGGGCGAACACCGGGGAGCTGTTTTTT. Translating gives CASSRDWANTGELFF. V gene TRBV4-1 combines with J gene TRBJ2-2, with D unresolved. From germline, CDR1 is MGHRA and CDR2 YSYEKL. The CDR3 consists of 15 residues. The V and J ends lost 4 bases and 0 bases respectively, with 9 bases between them.

V is TRBV10-2 and J is TRBJ1-5; D may be TRBD1 (5 bases). Germline assignment: CDR1 WSHSY and CDR2 SAAADI. CDR3 length: 14 residues. The V end lost 3 bases, the J end lost 5 bases, and 11 bases lay between the germline ends. In DNA form, the CDR3 reads TGCGCCAGCAGTGACGGGGGACCCTATCAGCCCCAGCATTTT. This encodes CASSDGGPYQPQHF.

In this sample, this clone turned up once. The V gene is TRBV5-1, the J gene TRBJ1-5; 9 bases map to TRBD1. The CDR3 extends over 16 amino acids. Looked up from germline, CDR1 is SGHRS and CDR2 is YFSETQ. V lost 4 bases, J lost 5 bases, and 10 bases stayed unmatched. Here the CDR3 reads CASSQGGQGFDQPQHF. CDR3 nucleotide sequence: TGCGCCAGCAGCCAGGGCGGACAGGGGTTCGATCAGCCCCAGCATTTT.